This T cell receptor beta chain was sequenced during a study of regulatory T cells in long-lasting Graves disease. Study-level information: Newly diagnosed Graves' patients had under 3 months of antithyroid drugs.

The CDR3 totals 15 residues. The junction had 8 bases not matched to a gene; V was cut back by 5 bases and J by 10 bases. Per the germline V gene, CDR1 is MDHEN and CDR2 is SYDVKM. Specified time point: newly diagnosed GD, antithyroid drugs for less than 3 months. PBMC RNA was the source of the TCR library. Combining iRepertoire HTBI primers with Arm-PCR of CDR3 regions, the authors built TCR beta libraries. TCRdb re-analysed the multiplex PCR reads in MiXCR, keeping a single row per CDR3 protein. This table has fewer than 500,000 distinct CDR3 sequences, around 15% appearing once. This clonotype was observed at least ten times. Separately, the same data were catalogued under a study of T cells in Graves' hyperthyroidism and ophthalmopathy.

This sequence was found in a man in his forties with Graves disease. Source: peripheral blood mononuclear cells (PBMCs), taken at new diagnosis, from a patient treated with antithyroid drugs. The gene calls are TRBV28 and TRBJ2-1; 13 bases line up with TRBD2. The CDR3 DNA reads TGTGCCAGCAGTCGACTAGCGGGAGGAGCGCGGGAGCAGTTCTTC. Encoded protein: CASSRLAGGAREQFF.